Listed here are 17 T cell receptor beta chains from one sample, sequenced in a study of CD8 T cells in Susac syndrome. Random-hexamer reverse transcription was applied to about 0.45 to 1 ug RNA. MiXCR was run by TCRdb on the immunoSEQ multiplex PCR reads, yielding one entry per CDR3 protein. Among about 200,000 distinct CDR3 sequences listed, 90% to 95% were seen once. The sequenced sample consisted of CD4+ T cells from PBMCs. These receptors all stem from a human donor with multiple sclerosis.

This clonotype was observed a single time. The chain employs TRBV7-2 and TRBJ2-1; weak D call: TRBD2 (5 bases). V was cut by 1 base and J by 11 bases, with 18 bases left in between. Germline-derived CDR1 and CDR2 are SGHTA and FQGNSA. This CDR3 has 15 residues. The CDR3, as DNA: TGTGCCAGCAGCTTAGGGCTAGCCGCCACCGGGAAGCAGTTCTTC. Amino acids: CASSLGLAATGKQFF.

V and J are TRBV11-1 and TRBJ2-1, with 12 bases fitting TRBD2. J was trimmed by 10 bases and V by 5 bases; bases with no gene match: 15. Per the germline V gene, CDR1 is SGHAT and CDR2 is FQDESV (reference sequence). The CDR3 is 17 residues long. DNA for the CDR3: TGTGCCAGCAGCCTCGGACTAGCGGGATCCTCCTCAGGAGAGCAGTTCTTC. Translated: CASSLGLAGSSSGEQFF.

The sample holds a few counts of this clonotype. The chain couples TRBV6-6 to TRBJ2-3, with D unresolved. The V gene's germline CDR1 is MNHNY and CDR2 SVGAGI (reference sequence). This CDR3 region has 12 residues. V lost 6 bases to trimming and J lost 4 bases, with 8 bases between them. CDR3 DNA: TGTGCCAGCAGCCAAGCCGCAGATACGCAGTATTTT. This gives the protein CASSQAADTQYF.

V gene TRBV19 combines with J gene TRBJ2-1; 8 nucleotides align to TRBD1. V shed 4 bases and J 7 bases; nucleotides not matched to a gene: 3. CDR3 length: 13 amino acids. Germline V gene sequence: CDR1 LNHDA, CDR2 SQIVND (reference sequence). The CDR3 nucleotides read TGTGCCAGTAGTAGTACAGGGGGGAATGAGCAGTTCTTC. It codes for CASSSTGGNEQFF. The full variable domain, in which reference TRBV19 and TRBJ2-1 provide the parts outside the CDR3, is DGGITQSPKYLFRKEGQNVTLSCEQNLNHDAMYWYRQDPGQGLRLIYYSQIVNDFQKGDIAEGYSVSREKKESFPLTVTSAQKNPTAFYLCASSSTGGNEQFFGPGTRLTVL.

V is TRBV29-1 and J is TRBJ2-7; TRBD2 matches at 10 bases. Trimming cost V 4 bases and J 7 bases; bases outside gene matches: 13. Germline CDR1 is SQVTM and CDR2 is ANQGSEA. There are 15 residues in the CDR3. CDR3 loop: CSVVLSSGSGGEQYF. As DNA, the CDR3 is TGCAGCGTTGTGTTGTCTAGCGGGAGCGGAGGAGAGCAGTACTTC.

The CDR3 DNA follows: TGCAGTGCGGCGGGGCTAGCGGGGTCGGATGCAGATACGCAGTATTTT. Translation: CSAAGLAGSDADTQYF. The chain joins TRBV20-1 to TRBJ2-3, with TRBD2 matching over 9 bases. Germline V gives CDR1 DFQATT, CDR2 SNEGSKA (reference sequence). The J segment lost 4 bases and the V segment lost 6 bases, leaving 14 bases of the junction unmatched. The CDR3 is made up of 16 amino acids.

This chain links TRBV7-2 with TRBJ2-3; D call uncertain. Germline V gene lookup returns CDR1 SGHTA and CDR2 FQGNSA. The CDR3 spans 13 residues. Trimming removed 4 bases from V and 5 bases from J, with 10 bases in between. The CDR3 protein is CASSSNRVDTQYF. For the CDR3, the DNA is TGTGCCAGCAGCTCCAACCGGGTAGATACGCAGTATTTT.

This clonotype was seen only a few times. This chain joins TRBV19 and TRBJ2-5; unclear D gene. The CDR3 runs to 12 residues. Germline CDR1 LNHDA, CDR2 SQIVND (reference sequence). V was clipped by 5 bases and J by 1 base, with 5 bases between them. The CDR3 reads CASSAVQETQYF. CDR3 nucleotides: TGTGCCAGTAGTGCGGTCCAAGAGACCCAGTACTTC.

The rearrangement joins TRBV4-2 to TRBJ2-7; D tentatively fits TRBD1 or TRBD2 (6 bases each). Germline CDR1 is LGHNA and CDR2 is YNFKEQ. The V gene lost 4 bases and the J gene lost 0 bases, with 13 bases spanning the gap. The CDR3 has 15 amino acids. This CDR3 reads CASSRGAAGSYEQYF. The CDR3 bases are TGTGCCAGCAGCCGGGGGGCAGCTGGCTCCTACGAGCAGTACTTC.

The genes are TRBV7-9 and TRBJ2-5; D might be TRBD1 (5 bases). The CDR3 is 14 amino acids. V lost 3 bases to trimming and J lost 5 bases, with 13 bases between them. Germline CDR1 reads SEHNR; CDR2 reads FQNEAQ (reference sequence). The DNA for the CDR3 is TGTGCCAGCAGCTTTTACTGGGCAGGGGAGACCCAGTACTTC. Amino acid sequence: CASSFYWAGETQYF. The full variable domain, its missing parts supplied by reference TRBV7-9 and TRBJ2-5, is DTGVSQNPRHKITKRGQNVTFRCDPISEHNRLYWYRQTLGQGPEFLTYFQNEAQLEKSRLLSDRFSAERPKGSFSTLEIQRTEQGDSAMYLCASSFYWAGETQYFGPGTRLLVL.

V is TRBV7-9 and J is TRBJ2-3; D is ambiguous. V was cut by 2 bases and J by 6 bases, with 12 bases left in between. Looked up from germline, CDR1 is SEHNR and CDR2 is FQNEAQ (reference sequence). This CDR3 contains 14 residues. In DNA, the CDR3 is TGTGCCAGCAGCTTAAGGCTAGAAGGGGATACGCAGTATTTT. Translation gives CASSLRLEGDTQYF.

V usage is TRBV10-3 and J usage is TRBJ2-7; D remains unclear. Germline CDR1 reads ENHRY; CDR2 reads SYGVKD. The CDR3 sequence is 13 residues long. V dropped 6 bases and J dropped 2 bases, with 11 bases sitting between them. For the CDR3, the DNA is TGTGCCATCAGCCTGACTGGCACCTACGAGCAGTACTTC. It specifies CAISLTGTYEQYF.

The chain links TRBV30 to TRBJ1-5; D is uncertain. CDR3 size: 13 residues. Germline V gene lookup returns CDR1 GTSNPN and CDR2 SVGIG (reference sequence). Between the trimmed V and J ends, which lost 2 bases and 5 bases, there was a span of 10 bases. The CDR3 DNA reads TGTGCCTGGAGTAACGCAGTCTATCAGCCCCAGCATTTT. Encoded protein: CAWSNAVYQPQHF.

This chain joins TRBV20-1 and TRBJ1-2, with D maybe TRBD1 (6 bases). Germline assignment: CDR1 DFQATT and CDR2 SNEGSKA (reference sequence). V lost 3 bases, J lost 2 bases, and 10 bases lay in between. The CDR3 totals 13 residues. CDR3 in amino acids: CSARKQGNYGYTF. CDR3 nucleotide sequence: TGCAGTGCTAGGAAACAGGGAAACTATGGCTACACCTTC.

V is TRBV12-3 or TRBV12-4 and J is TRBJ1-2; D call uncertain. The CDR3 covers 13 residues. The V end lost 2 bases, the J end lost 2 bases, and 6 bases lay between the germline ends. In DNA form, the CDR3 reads TGTGCCAGCAGTTTAACCGTGAACTATGGCTACACCTTC. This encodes CASSLTVNYGYTF.

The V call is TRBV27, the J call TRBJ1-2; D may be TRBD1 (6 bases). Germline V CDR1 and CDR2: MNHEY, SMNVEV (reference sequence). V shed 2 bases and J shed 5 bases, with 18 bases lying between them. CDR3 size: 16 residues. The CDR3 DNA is TGTGCCAGCAGTTTAAGGACTCAGGGGATGTGGTATGGCTACACCTTC. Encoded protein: CASSLRTQGMWYGYTF.

CDR3: CASSLRPGEDGYTF. The CDR3 coding sequence is TGTGCCAGCAGCCTCCGACCCGGCGAGGATGGCTACACCTTC. The chain employs TRBV9 and TRBJ1-2; D unclear. The CDR3 has 14 amino acids. V was clipped by 4 bases and J by 6 bases, with 16 bases between them. Germline V lookup: CDR1 SGDLS, CDR2 YYNGEE.